This is a list of T cell receptor beta chains from one sample in a study of T cells in Graves' hyperthyroidism and ophthalmopathy. TCRdb used MiXCR to reprocess the multiplex PCR reads, holding one entry per CDR3 protein. The sample lists 350,000 to 450,000 distinct CDR3 sequences; around 15% were seen once. The sample consisted of blood. These receptors were collected from a man in his fifties or sixties with Graves' ophthalmopathy. Each CDR3 is given with its conserved first and last residue. A D gene is named only where the DNA matches it firmly. Size tells how often a clone was seen (once, few, many) or the class of an expanded clone, and some rows leave it out.

clone_size	d_call	v_call	j_call	cdr3_aa	cdr3_nt
.	.	TRBV13	TRBJ2-6	CASSFSPWDSGANVLTF	TGTGCCAGCAGCTTCAGTCCCTGGGACTCTGGGGCCAACGTCCTGACTTTC
many	.	TRBV28	TRBJ1-1	CASSPETPNQAFF	TGTGCCAGCAGTCCTGAGACACCAAACCAAGCTTTCTTT
few	.	TRBV5-1	TRBJ2-5	CASSPGTSPQETQYF	TGCGCCAGCAGCCCCGGGACTTCCCCCCAAGAGACCCAGTACTTC
few	.	TRBV19	TRBJ2-1	CASTPAGKNEQFF	TGTGCCAGTACCCCGGCGGGTAAGAATGAGCAGTTCTTC
many	.	TRBV12-3/TRBV12-4	TRBJ1-5	CASTKEEQPQHF	TGTGCCAGTACGAAAGAGGAGCAGCCCCAGCATTTT
few	.	TRBV6-5	TRBJ2-5	CASSYFPDGETQYF	TGTGCCAGCAGTTACTTTCCCGACGGCGAGACCCAGTACTTC
many	.	TRBV10-3	TRBJ1-4	CAINREVNEKLFF	TGTGCCATCAATCGGGAGGTTAATGAAAAACTGTTTTTT
.	TRBD2	TRBV27	TRBJ2-1	CASSLSKGGAYNEQFF	TGTGCCAGCAGTTTATCGAAGGGAGGGGCCTACAATGAGCAGTTCTTC
.	.	TRBV12-3/TRBV12-4	TRBJ1-4	CASRNATNEKLFF	TGTGCCAGCAGAAACGCAACTAATGAAAAACTGTTTTTT
few	.	TRBV27	TRBJ2-3	CASSRPGALRNTQYF	TGTGCCAGCAGTAGACCGGGGGCCCTACGAAATACGCAGTATTTT
many	TRBD1	TRBV7-8	TRBJ2-5	CASSSSQGAGETQYF	TGTGCCAGCAGCTCTTCGCAGGGGGCTGGGGAGACCCAGTACTTC
.	.	TRBV20-1	TRBJ1-2	CSASLAADNTF	TGCAGTGCTAGTCTGGCCGCCGATAACACCTTC
few	.	TRBV12-3/TRBV12-4	TRBJ2-3	CASNLDQTSTDTQYF	TGTGCCAGCAATTTAGATCAGACTAGCACAGATACGCAGTATTTT
many	TRBD2	TRBV5-1	TRBJ2-7	CASTLAGASYEQYF	TGCGCCAGCACCCTAGCGGGCGCCTCCTACGAGCAGTACTTC
many	TRBD2	TRBV5-1	TRBJ2-1	CASSLEAGAFNEQFF	TGCGCCAGCAGCTTAGAAGCGGGAGCATTCAATGAGCAGTTCTTC
many	.	TRBV19	TRBJ1-1	CASSTWDNGEAFF	TGTGCCAGTAGTACGTGGGACAACGGTGAAGCTTTCTTT
many	TRBD1	TRBV10-2	TRBJ2-7	CASSESVGTGYEQYF	TGCGCCAGCAGTGAGTCGGTAGGGACAGGCTACGAGCAGTACTTC
few	.	TRBV29-1	TRBJ1-1	CSVVGATEAFF	TGCAGCGTTGTAGGAGCCACTGAAGCTTTCTTT
many	TRBD2	TRBV20-1	TRBJ2-3	CSADGLAGGTDTQYF	TGCAGTGCTGATGGACTAGCGGGAGGCACAGATACGCAGTATTTT
.	.	TRBV29-1	TRBJ1-2	CSVGGVRGEGYTF	TGCAGCGTGGGAGGGGTCCGCGGGGAGGGCTACACCTTC
few	TRBD2	TRBV24-1	TRBJ2-2	CATSGTSGGMSTGELFF	TGTGCCACCAGTGGGACTAGCGGGGGGATGTCGACCGGGGAGCTGTTTTTT
many	TRBD1	TRBV6-1	TRBJ2-7	CASGVQGTGTSYEQYF	TGTGCCAGTGGGGTTCAGGGGACAGGGACGTCCTACGAGCAGTACTTC
few	.	TRBV20-1	TRBJ1-1	CSAPEKNTEAFF	TGCAGTGCCCCCGAAAAGAACACTGAAGCTTTCTTT
.	.	TRBV4-1	TRBJ1-1	CASSQDRGVAEAFF	TGCGCCAGCAGCCAAGATCGGGGTGTCGCTGAAGCTTTCTTT